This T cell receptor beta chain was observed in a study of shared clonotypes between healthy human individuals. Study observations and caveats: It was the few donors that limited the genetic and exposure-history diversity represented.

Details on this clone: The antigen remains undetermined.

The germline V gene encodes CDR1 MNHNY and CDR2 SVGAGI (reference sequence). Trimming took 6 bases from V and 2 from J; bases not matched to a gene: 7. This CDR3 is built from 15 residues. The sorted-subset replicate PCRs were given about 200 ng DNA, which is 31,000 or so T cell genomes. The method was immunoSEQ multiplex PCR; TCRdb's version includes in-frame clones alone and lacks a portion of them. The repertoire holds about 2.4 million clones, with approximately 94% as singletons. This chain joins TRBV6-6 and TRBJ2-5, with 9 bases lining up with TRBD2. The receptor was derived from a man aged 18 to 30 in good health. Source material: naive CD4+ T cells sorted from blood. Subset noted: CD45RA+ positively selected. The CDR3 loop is CASSSGLALQETQYF. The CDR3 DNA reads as TGTGCCAGCAGCTCGGGACTAGCCCTACAAGAGACCCAGTACTTC.